Listed below are T cell receptor beta chains from one sample, sequenced in a study of T cells in localized non-small cell lung cancer. Measured with immunoSEQ multiplex PCR; TCRdb has only the in-frame clones, and not every one. The data hold some 30,000 clones, with around 73% observed a single time. The specimen comprised peripheral blood, sampled before any cancer treatment. All receptors come from a male donor older than 55 with stage II squamous cell lung carcinoma. Both conserved end residues are part of each CDR3. Each record gives: V gene, J gene, D gene, clone size, CDR3 protein, CDR3 DNA. A D gene is named only where the DNA matches it firmly. Rows may omit the clone size; those that give it use once, few, many or a size class.

TRBV2,TRBJ2-7,NA,NA,CASQSLGEVTSYEQYF,TGTGCCAGCCAGAGTCTCGGGGAGGTTACCTCCTACGAGCAGTACTTC
TRBV5-1,TRBJ2-1,NA,NA,CASSLMGRDNEQFF,TGCGCCAGCAGCTTGATGGGCAGGGACAATGAGCAGTTCTTC
TRBV5-1,TRBJ1-3,NA,NA,CASSSHQGAGNTIYF,TGCGCCAGCAGCTCCCATCAGGGCGCTGGAAACACCATATATTTT
TRBV7-2,TRBJ2-5,TRBD1,NA,CASSYQQGAGETQYF,TGTGCCAGCAGCTACCAACAGGGGGCTGGAGAGACCCAGTACTTC
TRBV5-5,TRBJ2-5,NA,NA,CASSWTFQETQYF,TGTGCCAGCAGCTGGACTTTTCAAGAGACCCAGTACTTC
TRBV28,TRBJ1-3,TRBD1,NA,CASSHRGGNTIYF,TGTGCCAGCAGCCACAGGGGAGGAAACACCATATATTTT
TRBV2,TRBJ2-7,TRBD2,NA,CASSEALASGGDEQYF,TGTGCCAGCAGTGAAGCATTGGCTAGCGGGGGGGACGAGCAGTACTTC
TRBV6-8,TRBJ2-1,NA,NA,CASRVGVLYDEQFF,TGTGCCAGCAGGGTCGGCGTCCTCTACGATGAGCAGTTCTTC
TRBV7-2,TRBJ2-7,NA,NA,CASSLVRSGEQYF,TGTGCCAGCAGCTTAGTCAGGTCGGGCGAGCAGTACTTC
TRBV7-9,TRBJ1-1,NA,few,CASSLSQIIEAFF,TGTGCCAGCAGCTTATCCCAGATTATAGAAGCTTTCTTT
TRBV27,TRBJ1-5,NA,NA,CASSLFAGTINQPQHF,TGTGCCAGCAGTTTATTCGCAGGAACCATCAATCAGCCCCAGCATTTT
TRBV11-3,TRBJ1-1,NA,many,CASSLGGAGTEAFF,TGTGCCAGCAGCTTAGGGGGCGCGGGCACTGAAGCTTTCTTT
TRBV5-4,TRBJ2-5,NA,once,CASSSGDVGETQYF,TGTGCCAGCAGCTCAGGGGACGTGGGAGAGACCCAGTACTTC
TRBV23-1,TRBJ1-2,TRBD1,NA,CASIEGALGGYTF,TGCGCCAGCATCGAGGGGGCGTTGGGTGGCTACACCTTC
TRBV5-4,TRBJ2-3,NA,NA,CASSLEATASTDTQYF,TGTGCCAGCAGCTTGGAGGCGACCGCTAGCACAGATACGCAGTATTTT
TRBV28,TRBJ2-3,TRBD2,NA,CASSLTSGSADTQYF,TGTGCCAGCAGTTTAACTAGCGGGTCCGCAGATACGCAGTATTTT
TRBV11-2,TRBJ2-2,NA,few,CASSRDWVTGELFF,TGTGCCAGCAGCCGGGATTGGGTCACCGGGGAGCTGTTTTTT
TRBV5-1,TRBJ2-7,NA,NA,CASSLNAYEQYF,TGCGCCAGCAGCTTGAACGCCTACGAGCAGTACTTC
TRBV20-1,TRBJ2-1,NA,few,CSARGWGEQFF,TGCAGTGCTAGAGGTTGGGGTGAGCAGTTCTTC
TRBV6-5,TRBJ2-7,NA,NA,CASGVSYEQYF,TGTGCCAGTGGGGTTTCCTACGAGCAGTACTTC
TRBV5-1,TRBJ1-2,TRBD1,NA,CASSTQGAMGGYTF,TGCGCCAGCAGCACACAGGGGGCAATGGGTGGCTACACCTTC
TRBV10-3,TRBJ1-1,NA,few,CAITSREPNTEAFF,TGTGCCATCACGTCGCGGGAGCCGAACACTGAAGCTTTCTTT
TRBV7-3,TRBJ2-1,TRBD2,NA,CASSWLTSGSYEQFF,TGTGCCAGCAGCTGGTTGACTAGCGGGAGCTATGAGCAGTTCTTC
TRBV6-5,TRBJ1-4,TRBD1,NA,CASSFGQVGEKLFF,TGTGCCAGCAGTTTTGGACAGGTCGGCGAAAAACTGTTTTTT
TRBV9,TRBJ2-4,NA,NA,CAPREADLAKNIQYF,TGTGCCCCCCGCGAGGCAGATCTAGCCAAAAACATTCAGTACTTC
TRBV19,TRBJ2-1,NA,NA,CASSNRDGYNEQFF,TGTGCCAGTAGTAACCGGGACGGATACAATGAGCAGTTCTTC
TRBV5-4,TRBJ2-1,TRBD2,NA,CASSLGGLAVNEQFF,TGTGCCAGCAGCTTGGGGGGACTAGCTGTCAATGAGCAGTTCTTC
TRBV28,TRBJ1-2,NA,once,CASSLGFKNYGYTF,TGTGCCAGCAGTCTAGGGTTTAAGAACTATGGCTACACCTTC
TRBV10-3,TRBJ2-5,NA,once,CAISEFPASVSGKETQYF,TGTGCCATCAGTGAGTTTCCGGCCTCGGTTTCGGGAAAAGAGACCCAGTACTTC
TRBV6-1,TRBJ1-1,NA,NA,CASSDSHHNTEAFF,TGTGCCAGCAGTGACAGCCATCATAACACTGAAGCTTTCTTT
TRBV6-1,TRBJ2-7,TRBD1,NA,CASSPTGGREQYF,TGTGCCAGCAGTCCGACAGGGGGCCGCGAGCAGTACTTC
TRBV2,TRBJ2-5,NA,few,CARLKSGETQYF,TGTGCCAGGTTAAAGAGTGGGGAGACCCAGTACTTC
TRBV27,TRBJ2-3,NA,NA,CASSAKERLPDTQYF,TGTGCCAGCAGTGCCAAGGAGAGGCTGCCAGATACGCAGTATTTT
TRBV10-1,TRBJ2-1,NA,NA,CASLILGHNEQFF,TGCGCCAGTCTAATTTTGGGACACAATGAGCAGTTCTTC
TRBV7-2,TRBJ2-7,NA,NA,CASSSFGLEQYF,TGTGCCAGCAGCTCCTTTGGTCTAGAGCAGTACTTC
TRBV6-4,TRBJ2-1,TRBD2,NA,CASRPQGLASHEQFF,TGTGCCAGCAGGCCCCAGGGACTAGCGTCCCATGAGCAGTTCTTC
TRBV13,TRBJ2-1,TRBD2,NA,CASSLGQWTSRPYNEQFF,TGTGCCAGCAGCTTAGGCCAGTGGACTAGCCGTCCGTACAATGAGCAGTTCTTC
TRBV9,TRBJ2-5,TRBD2,few,CASSVDRTSRDLETQYF,TGTGCCAGCAGCGTAGACAGGACTAGCAGGGACCTTGAGACCCAGTACTTC
TRBV11-2,TRBJ2-1,TRBD2,few,CASSLGLAGVGDNEQFF,TGTGCCAGCAGCTTAGGATTAGCGGGAGTCGGTGACAATGAGCAGTTCTTC
TRBV6-1,TRBJ1-2,NA,NA,CASSLDPGYGYTF,TGTGCCAGCAGTCTCGACCCTGGGTATGGCTACACCTTC
TRBV30,TRBJ2-7,NA,many,CASQRSSYEQYF,TGTGCCTCCCAAAGGAGCTCCTACGAGCAGTACTTC
TRBV6-1,TRBJ2-3,NA,NA,CASSDPPPPDTQYF,TGTGCCAGCAGTGATCCCCCCCCGCCGGATACGCAGTATTTT
TRBV5-1,TRBJ2-1,NA,NA,CASRLTGYVSEQFF,TGCGCCAGCCGACTTACAGGGTATGTGAGTGAGCAGTTCTTC
TRBV5-2,TRBJ2-2,NA,NA,CASSSTGLRDTGELFF,TGTGCCAGCAGCTCTACAGGACTTAGGGACACCGGGGAGCTGTTTTTT
TRBV30,TRBJ2-7,NA,NA,CAWSEAWLVYEQYF,TGTGCCTGGAGTGAAGCTTGGCTTGTATACGAGCAGTACTTC
TRBV19,TRBJ1-1,TRBD1,NA,CASTLRGTALTEAFF,TGTGCCAGTACTTTACGGGGGACAGCCCTCACTGAAGCTTTCTTT
TRBV7-6,TRBJ2-1,NA,NA,CASSLNPRGSSYNEQFF,TGTGCCAGCAGCTTAAACCCTAGGGGGAGCTCCTACAATGAGCAGTTCTTC
TRBV5-5,TRBJ2-3,TRBD1,NA,CASSHGTGVNTQYF,TGTGCCAGCAGCCACGGGACAGGGGTAAATACGCAGTATTTT
TRBV9,TRBJ1-1,NA,NA,CASSETGANTEAFF,TGTGCCAGCAGCGAGACAGGAGCGAACACTGAAGCTTTCTTT
TRBV7-9,TRBJ1-5,TRBD1,once,CASSLALTGPGNQPQHF,TGTGCCAGCAGCTTAGCTCTGACAGGGCCGGGCAATCAGCCCCAGCATTTT
TRBV7-2,TRBJ2-5,NA,NA,CASSPGGRNEETQYF,TGTGCCAGCAGCCCGGGCGGGCGAAATGAAGAGACCCAGTACTTC
TRBV25-1,TRBJ2-7,NA,NA,CASTEGLGVAAEQYF,TGTGCCAGCACCGAAGGTCTTGGTGTGGCTGCCGAGCAGTACTTC
TRBV5-6,TRBJ1-2,NA,NA,CASSFLVTGGYGYTF,TGTGCCAGCAGCTTTCTAGTCACCGGGGGGTATGGCTACACCTTC
TRBV9,TRBJ2-7,TRBD1,NA,CASSPLGQKSYEQYF,TGTGCCAGCAGCCCATTGGGACAGAAGTCCTACGAGCAGTACTTC
TRBV9,TRBJ1-5,TRBD1,NA,CASSVGDSYQPQHF,TGTGCCAGCAGCGTAGGGGACAGTTATCAGCCCCAGCATTTT